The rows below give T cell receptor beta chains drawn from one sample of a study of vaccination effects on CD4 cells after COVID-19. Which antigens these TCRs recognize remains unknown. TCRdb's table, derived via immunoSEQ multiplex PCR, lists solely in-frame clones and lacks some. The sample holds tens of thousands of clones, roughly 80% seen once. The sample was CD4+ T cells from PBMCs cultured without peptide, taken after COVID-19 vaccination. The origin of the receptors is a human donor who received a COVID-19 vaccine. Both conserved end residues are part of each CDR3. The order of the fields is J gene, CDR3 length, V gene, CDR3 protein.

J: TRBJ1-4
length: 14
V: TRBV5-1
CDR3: CASSLSSTNEKLFF

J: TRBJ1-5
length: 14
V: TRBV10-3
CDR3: CAISHGQSNQPQHF

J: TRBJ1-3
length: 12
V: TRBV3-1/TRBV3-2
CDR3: CASSQNRDTIYF

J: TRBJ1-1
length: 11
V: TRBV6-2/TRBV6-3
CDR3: CASSWATEAFF

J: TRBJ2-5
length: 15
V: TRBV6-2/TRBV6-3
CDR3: CASSYYDTSQETQYF

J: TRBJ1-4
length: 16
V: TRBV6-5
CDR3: CASSYSGGQSNEKLFF

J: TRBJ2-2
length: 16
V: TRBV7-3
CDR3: CASSLQGGGATGELFF

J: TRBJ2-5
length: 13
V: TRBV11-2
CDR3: CASSAGLQETQYF

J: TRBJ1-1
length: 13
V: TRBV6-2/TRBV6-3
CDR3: CASSFQGVTEAFF

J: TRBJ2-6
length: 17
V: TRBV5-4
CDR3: CASTLTKGNSGANVLTF

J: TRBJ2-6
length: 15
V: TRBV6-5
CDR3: CASSYDRSGANVLTF

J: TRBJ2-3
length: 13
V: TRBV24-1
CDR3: CATSQAKEDTQYF

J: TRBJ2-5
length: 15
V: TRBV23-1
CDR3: CASSQPGLFRETQYF

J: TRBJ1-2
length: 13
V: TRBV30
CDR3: CAWSVALNYGYTF

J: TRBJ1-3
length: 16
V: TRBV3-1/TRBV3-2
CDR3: CASSQWVRRSGNTIYF

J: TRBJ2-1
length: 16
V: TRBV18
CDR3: CASSPVGTSGDQSQFF

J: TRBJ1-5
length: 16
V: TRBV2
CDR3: CASSQRRTVSNQPQHF

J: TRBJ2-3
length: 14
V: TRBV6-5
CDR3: CASSPTRSTDTQYF

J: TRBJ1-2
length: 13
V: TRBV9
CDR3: CASSRTGNYGYTF

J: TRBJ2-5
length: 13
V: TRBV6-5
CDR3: CASSPDTQETQYF

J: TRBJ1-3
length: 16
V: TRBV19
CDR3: CASSLDGTVSGNTIYF

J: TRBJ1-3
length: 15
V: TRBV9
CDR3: CASSVDNIPGNTIYF

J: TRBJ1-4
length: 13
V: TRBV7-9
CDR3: CASSLARGEKLFF

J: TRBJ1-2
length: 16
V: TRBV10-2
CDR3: CASSESITGANYGYTF

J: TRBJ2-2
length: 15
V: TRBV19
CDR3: CASSTPGGVTGELFF

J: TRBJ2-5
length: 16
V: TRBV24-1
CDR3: CATSDGQGGSQETQYF

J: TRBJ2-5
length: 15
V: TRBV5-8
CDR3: CASSSGDWGIETQYF

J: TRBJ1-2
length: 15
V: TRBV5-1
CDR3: CASSPRTGANYGYTF

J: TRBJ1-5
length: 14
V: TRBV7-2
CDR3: CASSDGSQIQPQHF

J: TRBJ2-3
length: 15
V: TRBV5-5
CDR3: CASYQFLGFTDTQYF

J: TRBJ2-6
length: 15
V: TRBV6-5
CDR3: CASSFDRGGANVLTF

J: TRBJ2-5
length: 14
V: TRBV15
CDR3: CATSRIGDQETQYF

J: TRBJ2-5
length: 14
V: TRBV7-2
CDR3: CASSLNRGRETQYF

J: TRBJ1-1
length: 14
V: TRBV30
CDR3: CAWGRAGTGTEAFF

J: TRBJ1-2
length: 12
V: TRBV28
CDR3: CASGGGSYGYTF

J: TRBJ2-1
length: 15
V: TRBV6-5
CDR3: CASSRAGSSYNEQFF

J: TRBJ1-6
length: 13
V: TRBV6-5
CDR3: CASATVYNSPLHF

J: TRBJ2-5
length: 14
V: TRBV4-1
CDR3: CASSLGTGRETQYF

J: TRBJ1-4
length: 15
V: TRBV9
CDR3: CASSASTGIDEKLFF

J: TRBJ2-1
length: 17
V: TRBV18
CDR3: CASSLTGTSGGAGEQFF

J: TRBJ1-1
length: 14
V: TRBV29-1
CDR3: CSGLLWRANTEAFF

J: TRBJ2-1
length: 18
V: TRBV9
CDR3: CASSVVGSGGLTYNEQFF

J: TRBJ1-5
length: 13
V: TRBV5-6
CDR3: CASSSTGSQPQHF

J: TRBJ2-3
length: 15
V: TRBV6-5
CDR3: CASRPGRGGTDTQYF

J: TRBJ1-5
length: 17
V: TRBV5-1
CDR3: CASSDTQGADSNQPQHF

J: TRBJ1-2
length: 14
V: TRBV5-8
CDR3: CASSSLPGPYGYTF

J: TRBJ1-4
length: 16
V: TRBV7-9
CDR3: CASSIRGGASNEKLFF

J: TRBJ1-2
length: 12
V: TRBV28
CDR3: CASSLTILGYTF

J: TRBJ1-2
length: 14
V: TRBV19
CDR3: CASTLADRTGGYTF

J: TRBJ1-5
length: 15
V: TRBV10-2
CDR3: CASSDGTGWNQPQHF

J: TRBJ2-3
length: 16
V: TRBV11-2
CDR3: CASSLSRRGMTDTQYF

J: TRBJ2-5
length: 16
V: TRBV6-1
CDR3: CASSEEMSGGQETQYF

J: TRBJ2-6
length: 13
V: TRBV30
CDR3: CAWSFVGANVLTF

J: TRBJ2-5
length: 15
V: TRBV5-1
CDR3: CASSLVDGVQETQYF

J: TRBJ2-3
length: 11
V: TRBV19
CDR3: CASSDRDSQYF

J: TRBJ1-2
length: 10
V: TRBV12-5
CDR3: CASGLVGYTF

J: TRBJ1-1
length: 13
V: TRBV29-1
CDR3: CSVDRGWGTEAFF

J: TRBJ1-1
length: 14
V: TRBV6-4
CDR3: CASSAEGGNTEAFF